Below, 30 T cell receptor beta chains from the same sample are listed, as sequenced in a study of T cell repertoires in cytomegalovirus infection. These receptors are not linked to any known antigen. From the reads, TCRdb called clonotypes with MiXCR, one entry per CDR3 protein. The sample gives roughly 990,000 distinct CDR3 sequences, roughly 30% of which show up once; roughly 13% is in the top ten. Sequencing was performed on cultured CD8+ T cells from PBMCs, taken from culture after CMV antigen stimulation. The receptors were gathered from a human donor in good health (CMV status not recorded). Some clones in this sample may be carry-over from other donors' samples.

In nucleotides, the CDR3 is TGTGCCAGCAGCCCGTCACGGCCAGATACGCAGTATTTT. Protein sequence: CASSPSRPDTQYF. The rearrangement uses TRBV7-8 and TRBJ2-3; D not certain. Germline assignment: CDR1 SGHVS and CDR2 FQNEAQ. With 5 bases removed from V and 4 bases from J, the gap between germline ends came to 10 bases. The CDR3 is 13 amino acids.

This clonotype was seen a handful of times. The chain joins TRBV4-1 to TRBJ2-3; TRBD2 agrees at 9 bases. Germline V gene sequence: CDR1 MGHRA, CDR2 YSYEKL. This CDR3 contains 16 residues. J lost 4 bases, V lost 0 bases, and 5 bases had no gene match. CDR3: CASSQDSAGGADTQYF. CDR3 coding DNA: TGCGCCAGCAGCCAAGATTCGGCGGGGGGGGCAGATACGCAGTATTTT.

The CDR3 DNA sequence: TGTGCCAGCAGTAAAAACCCAATTGGCAACACTGAAGCTTTCTTT. This encodes CASSKNPIGNTEAFF. The chain employs TRBV28 and TRBJ1-1; D gene unclear. This CDR3 comprises 15 residues. The V gene's germline CDR1 is MDHEN and CDR2 SYDVKM. V lost 5 bases to trimming and J lost 2 bases, with 15 bases between them.

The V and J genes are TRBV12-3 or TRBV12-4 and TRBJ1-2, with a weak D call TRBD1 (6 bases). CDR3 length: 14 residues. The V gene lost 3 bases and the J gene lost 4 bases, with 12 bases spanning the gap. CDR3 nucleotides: TGTGCCAGCAGTTTGAACAGGGCAAGCTATGGCTACACCTTC. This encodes CASSLNRASYGYTF.

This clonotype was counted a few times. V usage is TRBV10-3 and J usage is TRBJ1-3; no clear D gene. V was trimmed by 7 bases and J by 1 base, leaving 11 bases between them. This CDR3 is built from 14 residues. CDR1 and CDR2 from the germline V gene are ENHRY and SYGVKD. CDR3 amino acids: CAITRGESGNTIYF. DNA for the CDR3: TGTGCCATCACCCGGGGAGAATCTGGAAACACCATATATTTT.

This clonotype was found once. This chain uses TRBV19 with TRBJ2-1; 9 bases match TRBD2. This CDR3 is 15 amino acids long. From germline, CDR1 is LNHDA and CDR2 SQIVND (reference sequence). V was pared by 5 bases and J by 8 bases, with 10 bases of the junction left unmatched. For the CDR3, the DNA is TGTGCCAGTAGTCTTTCTGGCGGGGGGGCCCATGAGCAGTTCTTC. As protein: CASSLSGGGAHEQFF. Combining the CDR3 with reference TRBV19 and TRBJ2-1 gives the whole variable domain DGGITQSPKYLFRKEGQNVTLSCEQNLNHDAMYWYRQDPGQGLRLIYYSQIVNDFQKGDIAEGYSVSREKKESFPLTVTSAQKNPTAFYLCASSLSGGGAHEQFFGPGTRLTVL.

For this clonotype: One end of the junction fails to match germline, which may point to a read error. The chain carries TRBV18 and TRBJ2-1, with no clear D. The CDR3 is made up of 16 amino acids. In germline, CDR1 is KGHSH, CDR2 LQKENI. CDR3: CASSPLVISSYYEQFF. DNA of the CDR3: TGTGCCAGCTCACCATTAGTTATAAGCTCCTACTATGAGCAGTTCTTC.

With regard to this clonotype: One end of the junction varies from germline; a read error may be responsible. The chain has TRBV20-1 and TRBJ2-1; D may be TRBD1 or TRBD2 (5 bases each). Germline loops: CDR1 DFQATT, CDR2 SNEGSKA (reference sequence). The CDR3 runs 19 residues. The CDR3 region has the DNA TGCAGTGCTAGAGATCAGGCTACCCGGGGACCCAGTAAATACAATAAGCAGTTCTTC. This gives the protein CSARDQATRGPSKYNKQFF.

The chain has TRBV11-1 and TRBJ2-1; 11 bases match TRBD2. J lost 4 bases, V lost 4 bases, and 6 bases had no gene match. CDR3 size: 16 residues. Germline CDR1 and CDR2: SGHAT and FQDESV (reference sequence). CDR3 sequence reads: CASSSSSGGTYNEQFF. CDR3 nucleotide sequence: TGTGCCAGCAGCTCCTCTAGCGGGGGGACATACAATGAGCAGTTCTTC.

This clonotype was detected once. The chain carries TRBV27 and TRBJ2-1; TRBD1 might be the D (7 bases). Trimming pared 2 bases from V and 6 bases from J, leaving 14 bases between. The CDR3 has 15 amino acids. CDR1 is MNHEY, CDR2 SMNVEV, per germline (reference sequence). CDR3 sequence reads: CASSLQGGLFNEQFF. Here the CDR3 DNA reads TGTGCCAGCAGTTTACAGGGGGGCCTTTTCAATGAGCAGTTCTTC.

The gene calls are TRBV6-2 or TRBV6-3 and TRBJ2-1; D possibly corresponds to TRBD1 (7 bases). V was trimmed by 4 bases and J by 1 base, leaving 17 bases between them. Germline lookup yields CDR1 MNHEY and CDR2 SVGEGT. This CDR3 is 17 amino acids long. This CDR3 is CASSSLRTGGSYNEQFF. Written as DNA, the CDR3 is TGTGCCAGCAGTTCCCTGAGGACAGGAGGGTCCTACAATGAGCAGTTCTTC.

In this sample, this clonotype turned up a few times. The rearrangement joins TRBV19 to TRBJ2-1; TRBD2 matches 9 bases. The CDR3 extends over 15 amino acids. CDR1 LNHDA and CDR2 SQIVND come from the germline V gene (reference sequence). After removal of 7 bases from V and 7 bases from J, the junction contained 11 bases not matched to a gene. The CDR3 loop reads CASTSLAGVGNEQFF. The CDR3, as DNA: TGTGCCAGTACCTCTTTAGCGGGGGTTGGGAATGAGCAGTTCTTC.

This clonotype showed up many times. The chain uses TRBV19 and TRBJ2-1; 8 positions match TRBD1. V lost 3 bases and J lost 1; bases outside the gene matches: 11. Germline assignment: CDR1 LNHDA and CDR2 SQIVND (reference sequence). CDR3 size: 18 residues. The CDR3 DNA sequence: TGTGCCAGTAGTATTACAGGGGGGATTAGGAGTTCCTACAATGAGCAGTTCTTC. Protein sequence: CASSITGGIRSSYNEQFF.

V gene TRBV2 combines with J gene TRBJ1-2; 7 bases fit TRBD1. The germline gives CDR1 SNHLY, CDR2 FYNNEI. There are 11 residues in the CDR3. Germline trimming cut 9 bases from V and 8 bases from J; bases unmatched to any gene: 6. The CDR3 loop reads CARETGRGYTF. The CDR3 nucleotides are TGTGCCAGGGAGACAGGGCGAGGCTACACCTTC.

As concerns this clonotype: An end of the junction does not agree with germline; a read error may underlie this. CDR3: CASSLDREDPVF. DNA for the CDR3: TGCGCCAGCAGCTTGGATCGGGAAGATCCTGTTTTC. This chain links TRBV5-1 with TRBJ1-2; D ambiguous. CDR1 is SGHRS, CDR2 YFSETQ, per germline. This CDR3 has 12 residues.

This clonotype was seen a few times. CDR3 bases: TGTGCCACGCACTATTTATTAGGCCCATACAATGAGCAGTTCTTC. It codes for CATHYLLGPYNEQFF. This chain connects TRBV12-3 or TRBV12-4 to TRBJ2-1; D gene unclear. The CDR3 loop spans 15 amino acids. Trimming took 10 bases from V and 4 from J, leaving 20 bases between them.

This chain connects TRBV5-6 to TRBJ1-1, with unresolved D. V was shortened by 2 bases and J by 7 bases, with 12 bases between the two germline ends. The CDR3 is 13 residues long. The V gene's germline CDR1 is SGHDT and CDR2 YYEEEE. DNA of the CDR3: TGTGCCAGCAGCTTTGATGCAGAAATTGAAGCTTTCTTT. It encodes CASSFDAEIEAFF.

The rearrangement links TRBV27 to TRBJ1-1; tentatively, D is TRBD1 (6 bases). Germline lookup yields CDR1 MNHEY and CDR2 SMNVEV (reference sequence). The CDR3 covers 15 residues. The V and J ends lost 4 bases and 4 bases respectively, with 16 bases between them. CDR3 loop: CASSYRTGMFTEAFF. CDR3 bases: TGTGCCAGCAGTTATCGCACAGGGATGTTCACTGAAGCTTTCTTT.

The CDR3 loop reads CASSGPIRSRDTQYF. CDR3 nucleotides: TGTGCCAGCTCCGGGCCTATACGGTCCAGGGATACGCAGTATTTT. The chain recombines TRBV7-9 with TRBJ2-3; D gene uncertain. The germline CDR1 and CDR2 sequences are SEHNR and FQNEAQ (reference sequence). Between the trimmed V and J ends, which lost 8 bases and 6 bases, there was a span of 21 bases. The CDR3 spans 15 residues.

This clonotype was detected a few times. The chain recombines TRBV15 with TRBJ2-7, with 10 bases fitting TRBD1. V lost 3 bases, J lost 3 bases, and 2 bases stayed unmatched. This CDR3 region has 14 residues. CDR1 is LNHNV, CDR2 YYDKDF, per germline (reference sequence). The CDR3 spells CATSRDRGNYEQYF. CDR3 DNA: TGTGCCACCAGCAGGGACAGGGGGAACTACGAGCAGTACTTC.

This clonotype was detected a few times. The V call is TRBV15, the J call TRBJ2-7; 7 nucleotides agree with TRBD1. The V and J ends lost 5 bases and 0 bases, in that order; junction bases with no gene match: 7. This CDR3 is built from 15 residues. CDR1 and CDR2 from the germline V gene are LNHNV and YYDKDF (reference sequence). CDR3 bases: TGTGCCACCAGCGGGCGGACAGGTCTCTCCTACGAGCAGTACTTC. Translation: CATSGRTGLSYEQYF. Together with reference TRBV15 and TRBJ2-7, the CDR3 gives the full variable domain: DAMVIQNPRYQVTQFGKPVTLSCSQTLNHNVMYWYQQKSSQAPKLLFHYYDKDFNNEADTPDNFQSRRPNTSFCFLDIRSPGLGDTAMYLCATSGRTGLSYEQYFGPGTRLTVT.

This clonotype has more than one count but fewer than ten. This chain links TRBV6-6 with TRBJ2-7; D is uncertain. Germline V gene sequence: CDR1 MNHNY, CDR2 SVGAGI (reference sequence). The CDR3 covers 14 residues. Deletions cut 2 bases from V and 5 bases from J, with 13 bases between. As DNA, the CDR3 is TGTGCCAGCAGTTACACGACACCCCTCAACGAGCAGTACTTC. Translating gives CASSYTTPLNEQYF.

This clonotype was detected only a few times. The CDR3 region has the DNA TGTGCCAGCAGCTTAGGTTGGAATAGCAATCAGCCCCAGCATTTT. Its protein is CASSLGWNSNQPQHF. V gene TRBV7-6 combines with J gene TRBJ1-5; no firm D call. Germline lookup yields CDR1 SGHVS and CDR2 FNYEAQ. The length of the CDR3 is 15 residues. Trimming left V 1 base short and J 0 bases short, with 7 bases between.

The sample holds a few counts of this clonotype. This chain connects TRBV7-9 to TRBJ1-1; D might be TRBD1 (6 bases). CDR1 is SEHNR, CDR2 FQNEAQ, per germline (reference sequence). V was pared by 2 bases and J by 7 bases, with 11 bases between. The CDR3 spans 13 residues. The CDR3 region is CASSLTGQLEAFF. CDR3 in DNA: TGTGCCAGCAGCTTAACCGGACAGCTTGAAGCTTTCTTT.

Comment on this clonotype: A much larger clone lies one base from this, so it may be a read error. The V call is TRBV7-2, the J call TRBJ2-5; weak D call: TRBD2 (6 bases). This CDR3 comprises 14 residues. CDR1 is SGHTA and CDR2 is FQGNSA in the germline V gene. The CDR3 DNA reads TGTGCCAGCAGCGTTGGCGGGAATTCAGAGACCCGGTACTTC. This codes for CASSVGGNSETRYF. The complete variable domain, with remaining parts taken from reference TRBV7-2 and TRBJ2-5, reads GAGVSQSPSNKVTEKGKDVELRCDPISGHTALYWYRQSLGQGLEFLIYFQGNSAPDKSGLPSDRFSAERTGGSVSTLTIQRTQQEDSAVYLCASSVGGNSETRYFGPGTRLLVL.

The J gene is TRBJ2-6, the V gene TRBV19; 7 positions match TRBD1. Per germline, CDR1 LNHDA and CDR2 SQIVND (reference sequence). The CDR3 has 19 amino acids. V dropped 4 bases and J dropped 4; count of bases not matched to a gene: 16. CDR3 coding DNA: TGTGCCAGTAGTAGTCCCCGGGACAGCCTCTCCTTAGGGGCCAACGTCCTGACTTTC. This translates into CASSSPRDSLSLGANVLTF.

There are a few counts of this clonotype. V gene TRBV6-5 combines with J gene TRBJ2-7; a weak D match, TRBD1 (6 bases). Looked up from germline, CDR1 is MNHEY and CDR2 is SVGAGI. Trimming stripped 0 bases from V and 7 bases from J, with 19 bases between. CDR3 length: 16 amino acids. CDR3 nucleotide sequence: TGTGCCAGCAGTTACTCCCCGGACAGCCCAATCAGGGAGCAGTACTTC. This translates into CASSYSPDSPIREQYF.

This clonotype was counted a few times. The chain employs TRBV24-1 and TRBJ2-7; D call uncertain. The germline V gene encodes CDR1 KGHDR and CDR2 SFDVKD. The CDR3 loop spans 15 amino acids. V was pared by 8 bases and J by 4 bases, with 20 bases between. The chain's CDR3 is CATNPPGSPPYEQYV. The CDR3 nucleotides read TGTGCCACCAATCCCCCCGGATCTCCCCCGTACGAGCAGTACGTC.

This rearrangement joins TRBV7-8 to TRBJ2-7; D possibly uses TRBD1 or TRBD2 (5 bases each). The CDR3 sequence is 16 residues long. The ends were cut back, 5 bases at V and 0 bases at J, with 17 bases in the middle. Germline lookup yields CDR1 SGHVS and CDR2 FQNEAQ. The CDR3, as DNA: TGTGCCAGCAGCCTATACGGGGACCGCCCCTCCTACGAGCAGTACTTC. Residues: CASSLYGDRPSYEQYF. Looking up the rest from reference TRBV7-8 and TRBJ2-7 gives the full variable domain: GAGVSQSPRYKVAKRGQDVALRCDPISGHVSLFWYQQALGQGPEFLTYFQNEAQLDKSGLPSDRFFAERPEGSVSTLKIQRTQQEDSAVYLCASSLYGDRPSYEQYFGPGTRLTVT.

The CDR3 sequence: CASSYSRLSPRAGQPQHF. The CDR3 DNA reads TGTGCCAGCAGTTACTCGCGACTCAGTCCTAGAGCCGGTCAGCCCCAGCATTTT. The rearrangement uses TRBV6-2 or TRBV6-3 and TRBJ1-5, with unresolved D. V lost 0 bases to trimming and J lost 6 bases, with 21 bases between them. The CDR3 extends over 18 amino acids. Germline V lookup: CDR1 MNHEY, CDR2 SVGEGT.